These 6 T cell receptor beta chains originate from one sample sequenced in a study of response to subunit inactivated influenza vaccine. Via MiXCR, TCRdb re-called the RT-PCR reads, giving one row per CDR3 protein. The sample includes 550,000 to 800,000 distinct CDR3 sequences, 15% to 18% seen only once; the top ten take around a tenth. Material: PBMCs from blood, obtained 12 days after vaccination. Source of these receptors: a man over 45 who received an inactivated influenza vaccine.

The gene calls are TRBV28 and TRBJ2-7, with unresolved D. V dropped 5 bases and J dropped 7 bases, with 9 bases sitting between them. CDR1 and CDR2 from the germline V gene are MDHEN and SYDVKM. CDR3 length: 11 amino acids. CDR3 amino acids: CASSLLTEQYF. CDR3 DNA: TGTGCCAGCAGTCTCCTTACGGAGCAGTACTTC. Full variable domain (remainder filled in from reference TRBV28 and TRBJ2-7): DVKVTQSSRYLVKRTGEKVFLECVQDMDHENMFWYRQDPGLGLRLIYFSYDVKMKEKGDIPEGYSVSREKKERFSLILESASTNQTSMYLCASSLLTEQYFGPGTRLTVT.

The V and J genes are TRBV6-5 and TRBJ2-1; possible D gene TRBD2, 7 bases. V lost 1 base, J lost 5 bases, and 12 bases lay in between. The CDR3 has 15 residues. Germline values: CDR1 MNHEY, CDR2 SVGAGI. The CDR3 DNA follows: TGTGCCAGCAGTTACTGGGAGGGACAAGACAATGAGCAGTTCTTC. Protein product: CASSYWEGQDNEQFF.

The chain recombines TRBV20-1 with TRBJ2-1; D is undetermined. Trimming stripped 7 bases from V and 3 bases from J, with 10 bases between. Germline assignment: CDR1 DFQATT and CDR2 SNEGSKA (reference sequence). The CDR3 totals 12 residues. This CDR3 is CSVAPIYNEQFF. The CDR3 bases are TGCAGTGTAGCCCCGATCTACAATGAGCAGTTCTTC.

This chain links TRBV10-2 with TRBJ1-1; TRBD1 matches 7 bases. The CDR3 is 15 residues long. Germline trimming cut 5 bases from V and 0 bases from J; bases unmatched to any gene: 6. Germline CDR1 reads WSHSY; CDR2 reads SAAADI. CDR3 sequence (DNA): TGCGCCAGCAGTCGAGGGGACAGCTTGAACACTGAAGCTTTCTTT. Residues: CASSRGDSLNTEAFF.

The chain combines TRBV5-6 with TRBJ2-2, with D perhaps matching TRBD1 or TRBD2 (6 bases each). The V gene's germline CDR1 is SGHDT and CDR2 YYEEEE. This CDR3 spans 14 amino acids. V lost 5 bases and J 5 bases, leaving 13 bases between the germline ends. CDR3 nucleotides: TGTGCCAGCAGTACGGGGGCCGGAACCGGGGAGCTGTTTTTT. It codes for CASSTGAGTGELFF.

About this clonotype: Compared with germline, one end of the junction differs, possibly owing to a read error. The rearrangement joins TRBV18 to TRBJ2-5, with 7 bases aligning to TRBD2. The CDR3 totals 14 residues. Germline V lookup: CDR1 KGHSH, CDR2 LQKENI. This CDR3 reads CASPPPMGGETQYF. CDR3 sequence (DNA): TGTGCCAGCCCACCACCGATGGGGGGGGAGACCCAGTACTTC.